These 27 T cell receptor beta chains were sequenced from one sample in a study of vaccination and CD4 T cells after COVID-19. The treatment is: roughly 11-day PBMC culture with coronavirus spike peptide pools or control peptides (ViraFEST assay). What these receptors recognize is not known. Once obtained from cultured CD4+ T cells, the DNA was sequenced using the Oncomine TCR Beta short-read assay. From the PCR reads, TCRdb called clonotypes with MiXCR, one entry per CDR3 protein. The table lists some 3,900 distinct CDR3 sequences, 43% of them singletons. Sequencing used CD4+ T cells from blood, cultured in vitro. Receptors originate from a human donor who had recovered from COVID-19.

This clonotype appeared a single time. V is TRBV18 and J is TRBJ2-7; 7 bases line up with TRBD2. This CDR3 has 16 residues. Trimming removed 2 bases from V and 0 bases from J; junction bases left unmatched: 7. Germline CDR1 KGHSH, CDR2 LQKENI. The CDR3 DNA reads as TGTGCCAGCTCACCAGGACTAGTGAGGAGCTCCTACGAGCAGTACTTC. Its protein product is CASSPGLVRSSYEQYF.

This clonotype ranks as large. The chain joins TRBV2 to TRBJ1-1, with D uncertain. This CDR3 is built from 13 residues. CDR1 is SNHLY and CDR2 is FYNNEI in the germline V gene. V shed 6 bases and J shed 0 bases, with 8 bases lying between them. The CDR3 DNA reads as TGTGCCAGCAGGCACCAGGTGAACACTGAAGCTTTCTTT. Its translation is CASRHQVNTEAFF.

Only a few counts were recorded for this clonotype. The junction departs from the called germline gene at one end, perhaps through a read error. The V call is TRBV7-9, the J call TRBJ2-7; maybe TRBD2 (7 bases). Germline V CDR1 and CDR2: SEHNR, FQNEAQ (reference sequence). CDR3 length: 15 amino acids. The CDR3 spells CASSPSGGGGYAQYF. Written as DNA, the CDR3 is TGTGCCAGCAGCCCTAGCGGTGGAGGGGGTTACGCGCAGTACTTC.

The V gene is TRBV2, the J gene TRBJ1-2; 7 bases align to TRBD1. Germline V gives CDR1 SNHLY, CDR2 FYNNEI. The CDR3 runs 15 residues. Unmatched junction bases numbered 6, after V lost 1 base and J lost 4 bases. CDR3: CASSEGTGWSYGYTF. CDR3 in DNA: TGTGCCAGCAGTGAAGGGACAGGATGGAGCTATGGCTACACCTTC.

The rearrangement uses TRBV20-1 and TRBJ2-7; 10 positions match TRBD2. This CDR3 has 14 amino acids. The germline V gene encodes CDR1 DFQATT and CDR2 SNEGSKA (reference sequence). V gave up 8 bases and J gave up 2 bases; unmatched junction bases: 9. CDR3 coding DNA: TGCAGTACCGCGACTAGCGGGTACCCCTACGAGCAGTACTTC. Protein: CSTATSGYPYEQYF.

This rearrangement joins TRBV5-4 to TRBJ2-3; D possibly corresponds to TRBD2 (5 bases). Germline CDR1 and CDR2: SGHNT and YYREEE (reference sequence). The ends were cut back, 4 bases at V and 0 bases at J, with 21 bases in the middle. This CDR3 contains 18 residues. CDR3 sequence (DNA): TGTGCCAGCAGCCGAGGACTCTCAATCCGGCCCAGCACAGATACGCAGTATTTT. This gives the protein CASSRGLSIRPSTDTQYF.

As regards this clonotype: One base away lies a much larger clone, so this may be a sequencing read error. V gene TRBV11-3 combines with J gene TRBJ2-5; D may be TRBD1 (5 bases). This CDR3 is 14 amino acids long. Looked up from germline, CDR1 is SGHNT and CDR2 is YENEEA. The CDR3 spells CASSSLDSQETQHF. Here the CDR3 DNA reads TGTGCCAGCAGTTCACTCGACAGCCAAGAGACCCAGCACTTC.

This clonotype was observed a few times. The chain recombines TRBV23-1 with TRBJ1-6; TRBD1 matches 8 bases. TRBV23-1 carries the ORF label, with uncertain function. The J segment lost 1 base and the V segment lost 0 bases, leaving 11 bases of the junction unmatched. The CDR3 spans 20 residues. CDR3 sequence: CASSQSDRGSSWSYNSPLHF. DNA for the CDR3: TGCGCCAGCAGTCAATCTGACAGGGGTTCGTCTTGGTCCTATAATTCACCCCTCCACTTT.

V and J are TRBV6-5 and TRBJ1-2; 7 nucleotides align to TRBD1. In germline, CDR1 is MNHEY, CDR2 SVGAGI. Losses at the gene ends were 2 bases for V and 0 bases for J; bases not matched to a gene: 3. The CDR3 length is 15 residues. The CDR3 sequence: CASSYGTAANYGYTF. The CDR3 DNA reads as TGTGCCAGCAGTTACGGGACAGCTGCTAACTATGGCTACACCTTC.

The chain couples TRBV12-3 or TRBV12-4 to TRBJ2-2; no definite D call. The CDR3 contains 16 residues. Trimming took 6 bases from V and 0 from J, leaving 14 bases between them. The CDR3 region is CASSPSQHTNTGELFF. The CDR3 DNA reads as TGTGCCAGCAGCCCATCGCAACACACGAACACCGGGGAGCTGTTTTTT.

This CDR3 reads CSGRTPTYEQYF. CDR3 DNA sequence: TGCAGTGGCAGGACACCGACCTACGAGCAGTACTTC. The J gene is TRBJ2-7, the V gene TRBV20-1, with D tentatively TRBD1 (5 bases). Trimming cost V 7 bases and J 2 bases, with 12 bases left between them. Germline CDR1 is DFQATT and CDR2 is SNEGSKA (reference sequence). CDR3 length: 12 amino acids.

The J gene is TRBJ2-3, the V gene TRBV19, with 7 bases identical to TRBD1. Germline V CDR1 and CDR2: LNHDA, SQIVND (reference sequence). The CDR3 is made up of 15 amino acids. Losses at the gene ends were 4 bases for V and 4 bases for J; bases not matched to a gene: 8. The CDR3 region has the DNA TGTGCCAGTAGTAGGGTCAGGGGGTGGGCAGATACGCAGTATTTT. It specifies CASSRVRGWADTQYF.

This chain joins TRBV2 and TRBJ2-5; TRBD1 matches 8 bases. From germline, CDR1 is SNHLY and CDR2 FYNNEI. Trimming at V came to 11 bases and at J to 5 bases, leaving 7 bases not matched to a gene. CDR3 length: 12 residues. This CDR3 reads CAGQGAGETQYF. CDR3 bases: TGTGCCGGCCAGGGGGCTGGGGAGACCCAGTACTTC.

In DNA, the CDR3 is TGCAGCGGTCAGGGACAGACGTTCAACGAGCAGTACTTC. It yields the protein CSGQGQTFNEQYF. The chain uses TRBV29-1 and TRBJ2-7, with 7 bases that match TRBD1. This CDR3 has 13 amino acids. V gave up 7 bases and J gave up 5 bases; unmatched junction bases: 11. Germline assignment: CDR1 SQVTM and CDR2 ANQGSEA.

The chain uses TRBV29-1 and TRBJ2-3; weak D call: TRBD2 (5 bases). The CDR3 length is 16 residues. Germline CDR1 is SQVTM and CDR2 is ANQGSEA. Trimming stripped 3 bases from V and 0 bases from J, with 16 bases between. Written as DNA, the CDR3 is TGCAGCGTTGATCCGGCGGGTAGCTTGAGCACAGATACGCAGTATTTT. Its translation: CSVDPAGSLSTDTQYF.

The CDR3 DNA follows: TGTGCCAGCAGTTACACCGGAACAGCGCCGAACACTGAAGCTTTCTTT. This codes for CASSYTGTAPNTEAFF. The rearrangement uses TRBV6-5 and TRBJ1-1; D unclear. This CDR3 region has 16 residues. V was pared by 2 bases and J by 1 base, with 14 bases between. The V gene's germline CDR1 is MNHEY and CDR2 SVGAGI.

Sample share makes this clonotype medium-sized. This chain uses TRBV7-2 with TRBJ2-4; TRBD2 matches at 7 bases. The CDR3 totals 16 residues. Germline lookup yields CDR1 SGHTA and CDR2 FQGNSA. V shed 5 bases, J shed 7 bases, and the junction held 14 bases outside the gene matches. CDR3 sequence reads: CASSAYPRGRGNIQYF. CDR3 DNA: TGTGCCAGCAGCGCCTACCCGCGGGGGAGAGGGAACATTCAGTACTTC. The full variable domain, rest sourced from reference TRBV7-2 and TRBJ2-4, is GAGVSQSPSNKVTEKGKDVELRCDPISGHTALYWYRQSLGQGLEFLIYFQGNSAPDKSGLPSDRFSAERTGGSVSTLTIQRTQQEDSAVYLCASSAYPRGRGNIQYFGAGTRLSVL.

This clonotype has just a few counts. The chain uses TRBV21-1 and TRBJ1-6. TRBV21-1 constitutes a pseudogene. The CDR3 consists of 14 residues. The CDR3, as DNA: TGTGCCAGCAGCAAAGAATTAGGGAATTCACCCCTCCACTTT. Translated, it gives CASSKELGNSPLHF.

The V gene is TRBV7-8, the J gene TRBJ2-3; 8 bases fit TRBD2. The junction had 19 bases not matched to a gene; V was cut back by 3 bases and J by 5 bases. The germline V gene encodes CDR1 SGHVS and CDR2 FQNEAQ. This CDR3 is 19 amino acids long. CDR3 amino acids: CASSFSLGALAASGDTQYF. As DNA, the CDR3 is TGTGCCAGCAGCTTTTCGCTCGGGGCACTAGCGGCCTCTGGAGATACGCAGTATTTT. Filled out from reference TRBV7-8 and TRBJ2-3, the complete variable domain reads GAGVSQSPRYKVAKRGQDVALRCDPISGHVSLFWYQQALGQGPEFLTYFQNEAQLDKSGLPSDRFFAERPEGSVSTLKIQRTQQEDSAVYLCASSFSLGALAASGDTQYFGPGTRLTVL.

DNA of the CDR3: TGCGCCAGCGACCCAGGGACTGAGGGGACCCAGTACTTC. Its translation: CASDPGTEGTQYF. This chain uses TRBV5-1 with TRBJ2-5; perhaps TRBD2 as D (6 bases). The CDR3 extends over 13 amino acids. Germline loops: CDR1 SGHRS, CDR2 YFSETQ. V dropped 7 bases and J dropped 7 bases, with 17 bases sitting between them.

This clonotype appeared a few times. V gene TRBV4-3 combines with J gene TRBJ1-6, with a weak D call TRBD1 (5 bases). The CDR3 extends over 15 amino acids. Germline CDR1 is LGHNA and CDR2 is YSLEER. V lost 0 bases and J lost 9, with 12 bases in between. CDR3 DNA: TGCGCCAGCAGCCAAGAAGTTAGGGGAGGTTCACCCCTCCACTTT. This gives the protein CASSQEVRGGSPLHF.

The CDR3 sequence: CASSKEEREGSINYGYTF. In DNA form, the CDR3 reads TGTGCCAGCAGCAAAGAGGAAAGGGAAGGCTCTATTAACTATGGCTACACCTTC. The rearrangement links TRBV21-1 to TRBJ1-2. TRBV21-1 is a pseudogene. CDR3 length: 18 amino acids.

The genes are TRBV4-1 and TRBJ2-7, with a tentative D call TRBD2 (6 bases). Germline CDR1 MGHRA, CDR2 YSYEKL. The CDR3 has 14 amino acids. V gave up 4 bases and J gave up 1 base, with 11 bases separating them. The CDR3, as DNA: TGCGCCAGCAGCCGCCTTGCGGGATCCTACGAGCAGTACTTC. It encodes CASSRLAGSYEQYF.

The chain combines TRBV2 with TRBJ1-1; 8 bases are a match to TRBD1. Losses at the gene ends were 5 bases for V and 1 base for J; bases not matched to a gene: 3. This CDR3 spans 14 amino acids. In germline, CDR1 is SNHLY, CDR2 FYNNEI. The CDR3 spells CASSRQGSNTEAFF. CDR3 nucleotide sequence: TGTGCCAGCAGTCGACAGGGGTCGAACACTGAAGCTTTCTTT.

The table lists this clonotype with a count of one. The chain joins TRBV7-3 to TRBJ2-1; tentative D call: TRBD2 (6 bases). V lost 4 bases and J lost 0, with 10 bases in between. CDR3 length equals 15 residues. Germline loops: CDR1 SGHTA, CDR2 FQGTGA. The CDR3 region is CASSSDGSSYNEQFF. The CDR3 DNA reads TGTGCCAGCAGCTCGGACGGGAGCTCCTACAATGAGCAGTTCTTC. Based on the CDR3 plus reference TRBV7-3 and TRBJ2-1, the full variable domain is GAGVSQTPSNKVTEKGKYVELRCDPISGHTALYWYRQSLGQGPEFLIYFQGTGAADDSGLPNDRFFAVRPEGSVSTLKIQRTERGDSAVYLCASSSDGSSYNEQFFGPGTRLTVL.

The rearrangement links TRBV5-4 to TRBJ1-2, with a weak D call TRBD1 (5 bases). This CDR3 is 15 amino acids long. Per germline, CDR1 SGHNT and CDR2 YYREEE (reference sequence). V was trimmed by 2 bases and J by 8 bases, leaving 19 bases between them. CDR3 in amino acids: CASSLTTGLPRGYTF. The CDR3 DNA is TGTGCCAGCAGCTTAACAACAGGTCTTCCGCGCGGCTACACCTTC.

The chain joins TRBV12-3 or TRBV12-4 to TRBJ1-2, with no clear D. V was clipped by 5 bases and J by 6 bases, with 13 bases between them. The CDR3 extends over 13 amino acids. Written as DNA, the CDR3 is TGTGCCAGCAGTCGAGGTCGAGGTGATGGCTACACCTTC. Protein: CASSRGRGDGYTF.